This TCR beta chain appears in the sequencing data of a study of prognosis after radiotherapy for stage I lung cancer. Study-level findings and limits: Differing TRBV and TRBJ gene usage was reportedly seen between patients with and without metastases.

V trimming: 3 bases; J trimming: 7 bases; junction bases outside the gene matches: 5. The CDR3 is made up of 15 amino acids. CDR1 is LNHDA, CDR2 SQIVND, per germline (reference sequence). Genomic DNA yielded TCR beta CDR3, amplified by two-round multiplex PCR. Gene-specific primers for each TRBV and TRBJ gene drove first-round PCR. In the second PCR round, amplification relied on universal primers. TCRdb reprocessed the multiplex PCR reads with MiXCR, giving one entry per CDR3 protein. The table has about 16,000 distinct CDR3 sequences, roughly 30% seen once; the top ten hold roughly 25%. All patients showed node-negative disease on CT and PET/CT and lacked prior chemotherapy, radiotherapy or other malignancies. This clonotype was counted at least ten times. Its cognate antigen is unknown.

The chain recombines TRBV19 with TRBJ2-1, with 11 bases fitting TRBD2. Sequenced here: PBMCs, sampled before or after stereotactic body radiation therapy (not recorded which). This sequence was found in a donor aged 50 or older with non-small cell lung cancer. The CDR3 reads CASSILLAGENEQFF. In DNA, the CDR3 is TGTGCCAGTAGTATCCTACTAGCGGGGGAAAATGAGCAGTTCTTC.